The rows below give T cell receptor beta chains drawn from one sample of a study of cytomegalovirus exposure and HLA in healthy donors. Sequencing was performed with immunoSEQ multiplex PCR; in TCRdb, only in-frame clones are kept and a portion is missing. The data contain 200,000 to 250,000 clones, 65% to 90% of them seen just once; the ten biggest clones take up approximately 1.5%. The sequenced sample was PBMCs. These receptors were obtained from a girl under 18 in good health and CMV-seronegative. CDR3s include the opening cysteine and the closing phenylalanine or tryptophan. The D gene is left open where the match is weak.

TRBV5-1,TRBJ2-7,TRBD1,CASSFGTGFYEQYF
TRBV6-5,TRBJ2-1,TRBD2,CATPGRVNNEQFF
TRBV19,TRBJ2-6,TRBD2,CASSGRTGANVLTF
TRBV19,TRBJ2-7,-,CASSIVLTPTGEQYF
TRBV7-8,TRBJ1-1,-,CASSLGYRFGVNTEAFF
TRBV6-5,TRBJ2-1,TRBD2,CASSYDSSGTSEQFF
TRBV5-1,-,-,CASSLNSVAGYEQYF
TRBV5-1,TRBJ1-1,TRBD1,CASSFGTGATNTEAFF
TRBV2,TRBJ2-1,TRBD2,CASRRTSASTRNEQFF
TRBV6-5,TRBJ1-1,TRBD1,CASNRDRVENTEAFF
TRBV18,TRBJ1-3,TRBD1,CASSPPGQSSGNTIYF
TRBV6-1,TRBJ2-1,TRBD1,CASTLRQGVVNEQFF
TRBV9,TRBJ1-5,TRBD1,CASSLTGGIGPQHF
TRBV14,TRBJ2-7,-,CASSQDRQLEAGQYF
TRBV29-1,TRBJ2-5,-,CSVAGGGLQETQYF
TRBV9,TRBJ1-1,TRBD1,CASSRGGLNTEAFF
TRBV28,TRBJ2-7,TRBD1,CASSLLGDRVPAYEQYF
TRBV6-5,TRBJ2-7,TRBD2,CATKMVAGELYEQYF
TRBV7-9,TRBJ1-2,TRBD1,CASSYSTGAKNGYTF
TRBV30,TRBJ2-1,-,CAWSVRSRGGSYNEQFF
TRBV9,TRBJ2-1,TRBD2,CASSVRGGGAGGPIEQFF
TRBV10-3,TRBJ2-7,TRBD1,CAISRDSTYEQYF
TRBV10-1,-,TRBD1,CASSYTRDRGLYEQYF
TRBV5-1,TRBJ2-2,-,CASTGGVTGELFF
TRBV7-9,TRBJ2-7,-,CASSTQGGEQYF
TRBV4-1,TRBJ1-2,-,CASSQAPQDYGYTF
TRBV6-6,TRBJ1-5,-,CASSSGGRQPQHF
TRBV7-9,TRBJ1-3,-,CASSLTARGAGNTIYF
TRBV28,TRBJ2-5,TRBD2,CASSLYRGKAGGPDQYF
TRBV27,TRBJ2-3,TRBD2,CASSLLSQLGSGKDTQYF
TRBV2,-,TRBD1,CASSRDRRNNEQYF
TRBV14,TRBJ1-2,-,CASSRVRSYGYTF
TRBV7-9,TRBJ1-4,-,CSSSSGEKELFF
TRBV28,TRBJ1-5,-,CASSLTTYQPQHF
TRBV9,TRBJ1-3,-,CASSVAGGGNTIYF
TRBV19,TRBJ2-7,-,CASTPEASSLLYEQYF
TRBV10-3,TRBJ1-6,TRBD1,CAISEQRTGGVSPLHF
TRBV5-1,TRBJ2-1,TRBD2,CASSHSGDKYNEQFF